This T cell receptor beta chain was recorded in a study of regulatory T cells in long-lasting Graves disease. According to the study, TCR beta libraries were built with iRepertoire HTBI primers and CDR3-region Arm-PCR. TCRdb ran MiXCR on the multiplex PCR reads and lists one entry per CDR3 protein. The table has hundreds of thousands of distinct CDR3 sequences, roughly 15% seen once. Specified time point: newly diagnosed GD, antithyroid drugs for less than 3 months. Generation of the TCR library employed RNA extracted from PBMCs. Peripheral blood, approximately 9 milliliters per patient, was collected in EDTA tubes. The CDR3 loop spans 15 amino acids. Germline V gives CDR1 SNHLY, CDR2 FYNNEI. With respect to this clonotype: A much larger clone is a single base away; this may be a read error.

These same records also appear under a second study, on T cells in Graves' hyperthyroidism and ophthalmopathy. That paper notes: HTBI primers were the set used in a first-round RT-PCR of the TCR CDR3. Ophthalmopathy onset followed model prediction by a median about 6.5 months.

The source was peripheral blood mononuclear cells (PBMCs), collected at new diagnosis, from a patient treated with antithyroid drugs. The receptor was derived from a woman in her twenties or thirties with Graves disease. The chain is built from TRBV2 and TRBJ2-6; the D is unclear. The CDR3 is CAGSDFSSGANVLTF. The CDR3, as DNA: TGTGCCGGCAGTGATTTCTCCTCTGGGGCCAACGTCCTGACTTTC.